This is a list of T cell receptor beta chains from one sample in a study of cytomegalovirus exposure and HLA in healthy donors. Profiled with immunoSEQ multiplex PCR; TCRdb holds only in-frame clones, not every one. The sample carries some 180,000 clones, approximately 80% recorded once. The specimen was PBMCs. The source of these receptors is a woman aged 25 to 39 in good health and CMV-seropositive. Each CDR3 is given with its conserved first and last residue. A D gene is named only where the DNA matches it firmly. Size values are once, few and many counts, or a class for expanded clones, and some rows have none.

d_call clone_size j_call v_call cdr3_nt cdr3_aa
TRBD1 . TRBJ2-7 TRBV5-5 TGTGCCAGCAGAGGACAGGGGGCCTACGAGCAGTACTTC CASRGQGAYEQYF
TRBD2 . TRBJ2-1 TRBV5-4 TGTGCCAGCAGCCCCGCTAGCGGGAGTATTAATGAGCAGTTCTTC CASSPASGSINEQFF
TRBD2 . TRBJ2-1 TRBV6-1 TGTGCCAGCAGTGACATAGGGACTAGCGGGGTCTTTGAGCAGTTCTTC CASSDIGTSGVFEQFF
TRBD1 . TRBJ2-7 TRBV7-2 TGTGCCAGCAGTTTTGACAGGGGCTCCTACGAGCAGTACTTC CASSFDRGSYEQYF
TRBD2 . TRBJ2-7 TRBV30 TGTGCCTGGAGTTACAAGCGGGAAATAACCGAGCAGTACTTC CAWSYKREITEQYF
. . TRBJ1-1 TRBV7-6 TGTGCCAGCAGCTTAGCTGTCGGGATGGGCACTGAAGCTTTCTTT CASSLAVGMGTEAFF
TRBD2 . TRBJ2-1 TRBV28 TGTGCCAGCAGTTTGATAGGCGGGAGCTACAATGAGCAGTTCTTC CASSLIGGSYNEQFF
TRBD1 . TRBJ2-1 TRBV5-1 TGCGCCAAGTCACAGGGGGCCCCCAATGAGCAGTTCTTC CAKSQGAPNEQFF
. few TRBJ2-7 TRBV4-2 TGTGCCAGCAGCCAAGAGGCGGAGGGCTCCTACGAGCAGTACTTC CASSQEAEGSYEQYF
. . TRBJ2-2 TRBV29-1 TGCAGCGTTGAAGTAGGAGGGACAGCTGGCGGGGAGCTGTTTTTT CSVEVGGTAGGELFF
. . TRBJ2-7 TRBV6-1 TGTGCCAGCTCCAACCAGGGGAATGGCGAGCAGTACTTC CASSNQGNGEQYF
. once TRBJ2-1 TRBV6-1 TGTGCCAGCGGTTTGACACCTCGAGATGAGCAGTTCTTC CASGLTPRDEQFF
TRBD2 . TRBJ2-7 TRBV2 TGTGCCAGCAGTGCCCTAGCGGGGAACCACGAGCAGTACTTC CASSALAGNHEQYF
TRBD1 . TRBJ2-3 TRBV7-9 TGTGCCAGCAGCCCCCGCGACAGGGTAGATACGCAGTATTTT CASSPRDRVDTQYF
TRBD2 . TRBJ2-3 TRBV5-8 TGTGCCAGCAGCCGCAGACTAGCGGGAGGGCCAGATACGCAGTATTTT CASSRRLAGGPDTQYF
TRBD1 . TRBJ2-7 TRBV5-1 TGCGCCAGCCGGGGACAGCACTACGAGCAGTACTTC CASRGQHYEQYF
TRBD1 . TRBJ2-2 TRBV7-8 TGTGCCAGCAACCCGAGGCGGACAGGGGTGTATCGGGAGCTGTTTTTT CASNPRRTGVYRELFF
. . TRBJ2-1 TRBV6-5 TGTGCCAGCAGTTACGGGACACCCTACAATGAGCAGTTCTTC CASSYGTPYNEQFF
TRBD1 . TRBJ1-4 TRBV4-1 TGCGCCAGCAGCCAAGACATTAGGGACAGGGGGAAATATAGTGAAAAACTGTTTTTT CASSQDIRDRGKYSEKLFF
. . TRBJ2-5 TRBV4-2 TGTGCCAGCAGCCAAGATGACAGCCAAGAGACCCAGTACTTC CASSQDDSQETQYF
. . TRBJ2-3 TRBV5-1 TGCGCCAGCATTTCGGACGAGGGTAGCACAGATACGCAGTATTTT CASISDEGSTDTQYF
. few TRBJ1-1 TRBV4-2 TGTGCCAGCAGCCAAGGGGGGGATCCGATCACTGAAGCTTTCTTT CASSQGGDPITEAFF
. . TRBJ2-7 TRBV5-8 TGTGCCAGCAGCTTGGCCGGCAGGGCCCAACAGTACTTC CASSLAGRAQQYF
. once TRBJ2-3 TRBV4-3 TGCGCCAGCAGCCAAGATAATCCTAGCCTCCCAGATACGCAGTATTTT CASSQDNPSLPDTQYF
. few TRBJ1-6 TRBV4-2 TGTGCCAGCAGCCCACAACCGCCGACAGGTGATAATTCACCCCTCCACTTT CASSPQPPTGDNSPLHF
TRBD1 once TRBJ1-4 TRBV7-9 TGTGCCAGCAGCTCCTACAGGGGAACAGAAAAACTGTTTTTT CASSSYRGTEKLFF
TRBD2 . TRBJ2-5 TRBV28 TGTGCCAGCAGAACCCTCGCGGGACTAGCGGGAGGGGCCCAGTACTTC CASRTLAGLAGGAQYF
. . TRBJ1-6 TRBV6-6 TGTGCCAGCAGCCTAAATTCACCCCTCCACTTT CASSLNSPLHF
. few TRBJ2-5 TRBV29-1 TGCAGCGTTGGAAAGGGGACAAGCCCCCAAGAGACCCAGTACTTC CSVGKGTSPQETQYF
. . TRBJ1-4 TRBV13 TGTGCCAGCAGCTTAGGTGTCGTCCGGGCAACTAATGAAAAACTGTTTTTT CASSLGVVRATNEKLFF
TRBD1 . TRBJ2-1 TRBV11-2 TGTGCCAGCAGCTTGTTGCGACAGGGGAAGCAGTTCTTC CASSLLRQGKQFF
. . TRBJ1-5 TRBV6-6 TGTGCCAGCACCACCGACAGGAATCAGCCCCAGCATTTT CASTTDRNQPQHF
TRBD1 . TRBJ2-7 TRBV11-3 TGTGCCAGCAGCACCGGACAGGGGCTCGAGCAGTACTTC CASSTGQGLEQYF
. . TRBJ2-5 TRBV28 TGTGCCAGCAGTCCCCAGGACTACTTCCAAGAGACCCAGTACTTC CASSPQDYFQETQYF
TRBD1 few TRBJ2-7 TRBV5-4 TGTGCCAGCAGCCGTTCGATCGCAGGGGGTAATGCGTACGAGCAGTACTTC CASSRSIAGGNAYEQYF
TRBD1 few TRBJ2-5 TRBV19 TGTGCCAGTAGTATGGGACAGGGATTAGGTGGAACCCAAGAGACCCAGTACTTC CASSMGQGLGGTQETQYF
TRBD1 . TRBJ1-2 TRBV10-3 TGTGCCATCAGTGAGTCGGACAGGGGGGATGGCTACACCTTC CAISESDRGDGYTF
TRBD1 . TRBJ1-5 TRBV28 TGTGCCAGCAGTAGTCAGGGGGAGAGTCAGCCCCAGCATTTT CASSSQGESQPQHF
. . TRBJ1-2 TRBV9 TGTGCCAGCAGCGTAGGGGAGAACTATGGCTACACCTTC CASSVGENYGYTF
. . TRBJ1-3 TRBV5-1 TGCGCCAGCAGCATAGGAGGGGGAAACACCATATATTTT CASSIGGGNTIYF
TRBD1 once TRBJ2-2 TRBV12-5 TGTGCTAGTGGCTTCGGACAGGCCCCCACCGGGGAGCTGTTTTTT CASGFGQAPTGELFF
TRBD1 . TRBJ1-1 TRBV11-2 TGTGCCAGCAGACGACAGGGGAATGAAGCTTTCTTT CASRRQGNEAFF
TRBD2 once TRBJ2-1 TRBV27 TGTGCCAGCAGTTTCCTGACTAGCGCCTATAACGCCTACAATGAGCAGTTCTTC CASSFLTSAYNAYNEQFF
. once TRBJ1-5 TRBV29-1 TGCAGCGTCAGACAGGCCCTCAATCAGCCCCAGCATTTT CSVRQALNQPQHF
TRBD1 few TRBJ2-7 TRBV9 TGTGCCAGCAGCGTAGGACCGGGACAGGGGTACGAGCAGTACTTC CASSVGPGQGYEQYF
. . TRBJ1-6 TRBV19 TGTGCCAGTAACCCTGACAACTATAATTCACCCCTCCACTTT CASNPDNYNSPLHF
TRBD1 . TRBJ1-5 TRBV2 TGTGCCAGCAGCTTAGGACAGGCGACCAATCAGCCCCAGCATTTT CASSLGQATNQPQHF
TRBD1 once TRBJ2-2 TRBV20-1 TGCAGTCCGAGGGGGCCCGGGGAGCTGTTTTTT CSPRGPGELFF
. . TRBJ2-5 TRBV5-1 TGCGCCAGCAGCCTTTATGGGGGGGGGCTTGAAGAGACCCAGTACTTC CASSLYGGGLEETQYF
. few TRBJ1-1 TRBV6-5 TGTGCCAGCAGTTCTGGACTCATGAACACTGAAGCTTTCTTT CASSSGLMNTEAFF